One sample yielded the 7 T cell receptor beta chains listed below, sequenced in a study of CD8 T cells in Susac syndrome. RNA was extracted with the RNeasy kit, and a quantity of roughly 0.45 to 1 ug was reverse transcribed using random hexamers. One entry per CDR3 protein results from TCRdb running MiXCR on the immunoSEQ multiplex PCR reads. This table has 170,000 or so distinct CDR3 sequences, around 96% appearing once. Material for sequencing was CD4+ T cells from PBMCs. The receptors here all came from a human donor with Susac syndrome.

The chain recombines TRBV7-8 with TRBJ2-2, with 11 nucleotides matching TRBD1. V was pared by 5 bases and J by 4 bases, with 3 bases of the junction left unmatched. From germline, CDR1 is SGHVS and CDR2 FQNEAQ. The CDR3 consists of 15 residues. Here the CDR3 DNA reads TGTGCCAGCAGCGGACAGGGGGCGATCACCGGGGAGCTGTTTTTT. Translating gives CASSGQGAITGELFF.

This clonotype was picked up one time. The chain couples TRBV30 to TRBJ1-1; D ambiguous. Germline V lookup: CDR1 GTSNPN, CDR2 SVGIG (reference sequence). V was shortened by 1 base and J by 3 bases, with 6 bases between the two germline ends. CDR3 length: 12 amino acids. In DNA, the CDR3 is TGTGCCTGGAGTGGGCAGCACACTGAAGCTTTCTTT. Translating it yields CAWSGQHTEAFF.

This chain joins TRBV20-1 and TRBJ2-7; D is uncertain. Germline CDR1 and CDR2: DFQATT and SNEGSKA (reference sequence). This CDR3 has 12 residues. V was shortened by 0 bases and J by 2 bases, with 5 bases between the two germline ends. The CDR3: CSAREGAYEQYF. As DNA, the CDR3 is TGCAGTGCTAGAGAGGGTGCCTACGAGCAGTACTTC.

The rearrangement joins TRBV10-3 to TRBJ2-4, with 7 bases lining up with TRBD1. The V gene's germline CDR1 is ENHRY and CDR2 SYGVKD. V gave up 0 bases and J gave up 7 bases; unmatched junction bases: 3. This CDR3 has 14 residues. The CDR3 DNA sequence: TGTGCCATCAGTGAGTCGGGACAGATGAACATTCAGTACTTC. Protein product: CAISESGQMNIQYF.

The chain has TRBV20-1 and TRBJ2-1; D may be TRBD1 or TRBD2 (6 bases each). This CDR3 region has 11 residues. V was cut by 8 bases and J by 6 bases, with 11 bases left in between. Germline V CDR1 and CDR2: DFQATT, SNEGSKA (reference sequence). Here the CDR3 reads CSSRGPNEQFF. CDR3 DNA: TGCAGTTCCCGGGGGCCCAATGAGCAGTTCTTC.

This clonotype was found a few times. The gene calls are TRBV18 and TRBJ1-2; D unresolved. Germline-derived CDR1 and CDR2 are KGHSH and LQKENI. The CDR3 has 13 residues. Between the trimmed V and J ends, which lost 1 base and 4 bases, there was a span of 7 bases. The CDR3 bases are TGTGCCAGCTCACCACAGGGCGCCTATGGCTACACCTTC. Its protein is CASSPQGAYGYTF.

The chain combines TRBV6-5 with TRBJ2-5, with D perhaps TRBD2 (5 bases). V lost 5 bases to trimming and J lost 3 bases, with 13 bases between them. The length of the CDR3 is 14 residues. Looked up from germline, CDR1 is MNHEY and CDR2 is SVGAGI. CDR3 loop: CASSTLTGKETQYF. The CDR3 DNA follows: TGTGCCAGCAGTACCCTCACGGGGAAAGAGACCCAGTACTTC.